The 16 T cell receptor beta chains below come from one sample, sequenced in a study of long-term antiretroviral therapy in people with HIV. The immunoSEQ assay was v3.0, run at survey level. The protocol was immunoSEQ multiplex PCR, while the TCRdb copy is restricted to in-frame clones and leaves out a portion. Of about 21,000 clones detected, more than 70% appear once; the ten largest clones hold 9.5% to 15%. The material was unsorted PBMCs, obtained roughly 21 months before starting antiretroviral therapy. These receptors were collected from a middle-aged woman with HIV.

This clone was recorded a few times. The V gene is TRBV11-3, the J gene TRBJ1-6, with D hard to call. Germline loops: CDR1 SGHNT, CDR2 YENEEA. This CDR3 spans 13 amino acids. V was trimmed by 1 base and J by 10 bases, leaving 8 bases between them. The CDR3 spells CASSLVFSSPLHF. The CDR3 coding sequence is TGTGCCAGCAGCTTAGTCTTTTCCTCACCCCTCCACTTT.

V and J are TRBV19 and TRBJ2-7; D may be TRBD1 or TRBD2 (6 bases each). Trimming took off 5 bases at V and 0 bases at J, with 17 bases between the two ends. This CDR3 spans 16 amino acids. Germline assignment: CDR1 LNHDA and CDR2 SQIVND (reference sequence). Here the CDR3 reads CASSPVVGGHSYEQYF. DNA for the CDR3: TGTGCCAGTAGTCCCGTTGTGGGGGGCCACTCCTACGAGCAGTACTTC.

This clone is a singleton in its sample. This chain uses TRBV5-6 with TRBJ1-1, with D unresolved. The CDR3 loop spans 14 amino acids. Germline loops: CDR1 SGHDT, CDR2 YYEEEE. The V gene lost 0 bases and the J gene lost 4 bases, with 10 bases spanning the gap. CDR3 region: CASSLAPVGTEAFF. The CDR3 coding sequence is TGTGCCAGCAGCTTGGCCCCCGTCGGCACTGAAGCTTTCTTT. The entire variable domain, with the rest obtained from reference TRBV5-6 and TRBJ1-1, is as follows: DAGVTQSPTHLIKTRGQQVTLRCSPKSGHDTVSWYQQALGQGPQFIFQYYEEEERQRGNFPDRFSGHQFPNYSSELNVNALLLGDSALYLCASSLAPVGTEAFFGQGTRLTVV.

This clone has only one observation. The chain uses TRBV2 and TRBJ1-5; no clear D gene. V shed 6 bases and J shed 2 bases, with 11 bases lying between them. In germline, CDR1 is SNHLY, CDR2 FYNNEI. The CDR3 totals 14 residues. CDR3: CASSQDGGNQPQHF. CDR3 nucleotide sequence: TGTGCCAGCAGCCAGGACGGAGGCAATCAGCCCCAGCATTTT.

This clone has just one count. This rearrangement joins TRBV6-1 to TRBJ2-2; no clear D gene. Germline CDR1 MNHNS, CDR2 SASEGT. The V end was cut by 0 bases, the J end by 2 bases, with 16 bases between. There are 18 residues in the CDR3. The CDR3 loop is CASSEANGRSSNTGELFF. DNA of the CDR3: TGTGCCAGCAGTGAAGCAAATGGTCGGTCCAGCAACACCGGGGAGCTGTTTTTT.

The rearrangement joins TRBV6-1 to TRBJ2-2; TRBD1 agrees at 9 bases. Losses at the gene ends were 4 bases for V and 6 bases for J; bases not matched to a gene: 6. Germline lookup yields CDR1 MNHNS and CDR2 SASEGT. The CDR3 extends over 15 amino acids. CDR3 sequence: CASSVTGGSAGELFF. CDR3 nucleotide sequence: TGTGCCAGCAGTGTTACAGGGGGCAGCGCCGGGGAGCTGTTTTTT.

V and J are TRBV2 and TRBJ2-1; D gene uncertain. Trimming took off 5 bases at V and 6 bases at J, with 11 bases between the two ends. Germline lookup yields CDR1 SNHLY and CDR2 FYNNEI. The CDR3 is 13 residues long. This CDR3 reads CASSTGLGNEQFF. CDR3 bases: TGTGCCAGCAGTACCGGATTGGGCAATGAGCAGTTCTTC.

The chain recombines TRBV5-1 with TRBJ2-1; TRBD1 aligns across 10 bases. CDR3 length equals 17 residues. J gave up 7 bases and V 4 bases, and 14 bases lay outside the gene matches. Germline CDR1 reads SGHRS; CDR2 reads YFSETQ. CDR3 in amino acids: CASSLTRVGQGKNEQFF. The CDR3 coding sequence is TGCGCCAGCAGCCTCACGCGGGTGGGACAGGGGAAAAATGAGCAGTTCTTC.

The chain combines TRBV19 with TRBJ1-2; TRBD1 matches 10 bases. V was clipped by 7 bases and J by 8 bases; unmatched bases: 10. The CDR3 spans 14 residues. Germline assignment: CDR1 LNHDA and CDR2 SQIVND (reference sequence). The CDR3 spells CASITSGQGEGYTF. CDR3 DNA: TGTGCCAGTATTACTTCCGGACAGGGGGAAGGCTACACCTTC.

This clone has more than one count but fewer than ten. The V call is TRBV30, the J call TRBJ2-7, with TRBD1 as a possible D gene (6 bases). V dropped 3 bases and J dropped 2 bases, with 14 bases sitting between them. The germline CDR1 and CDR2 sequences are GTSNPN and SVGIG (reference sequence). CDR3 length equals 14 residues. The CDR3 sequence: CAWSALQGAYEQYF. Written as DNA, the CDR3 is TGTGCCTGGAGCGCGTTACAGGGCGCCTACGAGCAGTACTTC.

This clone was seen once. The V and J genes are TRBV5-1 and TRBJ2-7; D possibly corresponds to TRBD2 (6 bases). Germline CDR1 and CDR2: SGHRS and YFSETQ. The ends were cut back, 1 base at V and 0 bases at J, with 11 bases in the middle. The CDR3 spans 15 residues. CDR3 bases: TGCGCCAGCAGCTTGACAGGAGGGGCCTCCTACGAGCAGTACTTC. Translating it yields CASSLTGGASYEQYF.

This clone is medium-sized (0.01 to 0.1%). The chain is built from TRBV6-1 and TRBJ1-1; D unclear. Looked up from germline, CDR1 is MNHNS and CDR2 is SASEGT. The CDR3 spans 12 residues. Deletions cut 4 bases from V and 6 bases from J, with 9 bases between. CDR3 in amino acids: CASSGGVAEAFF. In DNA form, the CDR3 reads TGTGCCAGCAGTGGGGGTGTGGCTGAAGCTTTCTTT.

The rearrangement uses TRBV11-3 and TRBJ2-3; either TRBD1 or TRBD2 may fit D (5 bases each). CDR3 length: 18 residues. Deletions cut 2 bases from V and 1 base from J, with 19 bases between. The germline CDR1 and CDR2 sequences are SGHNT and YENEEA. The CDR3 region has the DNA TGTGCCAGCAGCTTAAGGTGGGGGACCCGGGGAGGCACAGATACGCAGTATTTT. It encodes CASSLRWGTRGGTDTQYF.

This clone is hyperexpanded by share. This chain uses TRBV19 with TRBJ1-1; weak D call: TRBD1 (5 bases). CDR3 length: 14 residues. Trimming took off 1 base at V and 1 base at J, with 7 bases between the two ends. Germline V gene data show CDR1 as LNHDA and CDR2 as SQIVND (reference sequence). CDR3 sequence: CASSIGRGNTEAFF. CDR3 sequence (DNA): TGTGCCAGTAGTATAGGTAGGGGGAACACTGAAGCTTTCTTT.

This chain uses TRBV5-1 with TRBJ1-2; 7 nucleotides align to TRBD1. V trimming: 3 bases; J trimming: 4 bases; junction bases outside the gene matches: 3. Per germline, CDR1 SGHRS and CDR2 YFSETQ. This CDR3 region has 13 residues. CDR3 bases: TGCGCCAGCAGCTCGACAGGGTTCTATGGCTACACCTTC. Protein product: CASSSTGFYGYTF.

This clone is deemed medium-sized. This chain connects TRBV6-5 to TRBJ2-7, with 11 bases fitting TRBD1. Germline CDR1 MNHEY, CDR2 SVGAGI. CDR3 length: 15 amino acids. V lost 6 bases and J lost 5; bases outside the gene matches: 9. CDR3 nucleotide sequence: TGTGCCAGCAGACCCGGGACAGGGGGAATCGACGAGCAGTACTTC. Translated, it gives CASRPGTGGIDEQYF.